This T cell receptor beta chain was profiled in a study of blood T cell repertoires in COVID-19. Source study methods: Cell counts per sample came from amplifying reference gene primers. Produced via immunoSEQ multiplex PCR; TCRdb's table is partial and in-frame only. That table furnishes V, J and clone size, whereas the DNA furnished D and trimming. Among 390,000 or so clones listed, less than 90% were seen once. CDR3 size: 13 residues. V dropped 4 bases and J dropped 2; count of bases not matched to a gene: 2. Germline lookup yields CDR1 SNHLY and CDR2 FYNNEI. The V and J genes are TRBV2 and TRBJ2-7, with 7 positions matching TRBD1. The clonotype was recovered from a woman in her forties or fifties who had recovered from COVID-19. The sequenced sample was PBMCs or T cells enriched from blood (not recorded which). The CDR3 loop is CASSGDRAYEQYF. The CDR3 DNA follows: TGTGCCAGCAGTGGAGACAGGGCCTACGAGCAGTACTTC.